A single sample is the source of the 31 T cell receptor beta chains below, sequenced in a study of cytomegalovirus exposure and HLA in healthy donors. Repertoires were generated with immunoSEQ multiplex PCR, while TCRdb's copy carries only in-frame clones and drops some. The table lists about 74,000 clones, 94% of them singletons. The sample comprised PBMCs. These TCRs come from a man in his late teens or twenties in good health and CMV-seropositive.

The chain is built from TRBV4-2 and TRBJ1-1, with a weak D call TRBD1 (5 bases). The CDR3 contains 17 residues. The germline V gene has CDR1 LGHNA and CDR2 YNFKEQ. Trimming took off 4 bases at V and 0 bases at J, with 18 bases between the two ends. CDR3: CASSPITPGGMNTEAFF. The CDR3 bases are TGTGCCAGCAGCCCTATCACCCCGGGGGGGATGAACACTGAAGCTTTCTTT.

The chain employs TRBV27 and TRBJ2-1, with D possibly matching TRBD1 (6 bases). With 2 bases removed from V and 0 bases from J, the gap between germline ends came to 14 bases. Germline V gives CDR1 MNHEY, CDR2 SMNVEV (reference sequence). The CDR3 sequence is 17 residues long. The CDR3: CASSLGWGRSSYNEQFF. The CDR3 nucleotides are TGTGCCAGCAGTTTAGGCTGGGGGCGGAGCTCCTACAATGAGCAGTTCTTC.

The chain employs TRBV2 and TRBJ2-3; D is possibly TRBD2 (6 bases). Trimming stripped 2 bases from V and 4 bases from J, with 19 bases between. Germline V gives CDR1 SNHLY, CDR2 FYNNEI. CDR3 size: 17 residues. Here the CDR3 reads CASSEFQGTWPADTQYF. For the CDR3, the DNA is TGTGCCAGCAGTGAATTCCAAGGGACTTGGCCGGCAGATACGCAGTATTTT.

This sequence joins TRBV19 and TRBJ2-7; 9 nucleotides align to TRBD1. J lost 4 bases, V lost 5 bases, and 6 bases had no gene match. CDR1 LNHDA and CDR2 SQIVND come from the germline V gene (reference sequence). This CDR3 is built from 14 residues. The CDR3 DNA reads TGTGCCAGTAGTGAACAGGGGGCGGGATACGAGCAGTACTTC. It is translated as CASSEQGAGYEQYF.

The CDR3 here is CAGTSGSTDTQYF. For the CDR3, the DNA is TGTGCCGGGACTAGCGGGAGCACAGATACGCAGTATTTT. The rearrangement joins TRBV30 to TRBJ2-3; 12 bases are a match to TRBD2. Germline V gives CDR1 GTSNPN, CDR2 SVGIG (reference sequence). The CDR3 runs to 13 residues. V was pared by 8 bases and J by 0 bases, with 0 bases of the junction left unmatched. Looking up the rest from reference TRBV30 and TRBJ2-3 gives the full variable domain: SQTIHQWPATLVQPVGSPLSLECTVEGTSNPNLYWYRQAAGRGLQLLFYSVGIGQISSEVPQNLSASRPQDRQFILSSKKLLLSDSGFYLCAGTSGSTDTQYFGPGTRLTVL.

In this sample, this clone turned up once. The chain links TRBV5-8 to TRBJ2-5; 10 bases agree with TRBD1. The V and J ends lost 5 bases and 4 bases, in that order; junction bases with no gene match: 11. Germline CDR1 reads SGHTS; CDR2 reads YDEGEE. The CDR3 spans 16 residues. CDR3 in amino acids: CASRKWTGGLVETQYF. CDR3 bases: TGTGCCAGCAGGAAATGGACAGGGGGATTGGTAGAGACCCAGTACTTC.

The chain employs TRBV11-2 and TRBJ2-1; D is perhaps TRBD2 (6 bases). Germline values: CDR1 SGHAT, CDR2 FQNNGV. The V gene lost 5 bases and the J gene lost 1 base, with 12 bases spanning the gap. This CDR3 has 15 residues. In DNA form, the CDR3 reads TGTGCCAGCAGCCCTGGGGCGGGATCCTACAATGAGCAGTTCTTC. Residues: CASSPGAGSYNEQFF. Variable domain in full (rest from reference TRBV11-2 and TRBJ2-1): EAGVAQSPRYKIIEKRQSVAFWCNPISGHATLYWYQQILGQGPKLLIQFQNNGVVDDSQLPKDRFSAERLKGVDSTLKIQPAKLEDSAVYLCASSPGAGSYNEQFFGPGTRLTVL.

The CDR3 protein is CASNRQGTGELFF. CDR3 DNA sequence: TGCGCCAGCAACCGACAGGGCACCGGGGAGCTGTTTTTT. The chain uses TRBV10-1 and TRBJ2-2, with 7 bases aligning to TRBD1. The V gene end was trimmed by 7 bases and the J gene end by 4 bases; junction bases not matched to a gene: 3. The length of the CDR3 is 13 residues. CDR1 and CDR2 (germline): WNHNN, SYGVQD (reference sequence).

The gene calls are TRBV11-2 and TRBJ1-1; D is undetermined. The CDR3 is made up of 12 amino acids. The germline V and J ends were trimmed by 6 bases and 1 base, with 6 bases remaining between them. Germline CDR1 and CDR2: SGHAT and FQNNGV. CDR3 in amino acids: CASSSQNTEAFF. CDR3 nucleotides: TGTGCCAGCAGTTCCCAGAACACTGAAGCTTTCTTT.

This clone occurred a few times. The chain employs TRBV30 and TRBJ1-2; possibly TRBD1 for D (5 bases). CDR1 is GTSNPN, CDR2 SVGIG, per germline (reference sequence). The V and J ends lost 5 bases and 4 bases respectively, with 14 bases between them. CDR3 length: 13 amino acids. CDR3 nucleotides: TGTGCCTGGCGCCTCAGGGTGTCCTATGGCTACACCTTC. Protein: CAWRLRVSYGYTF.

The V call is TRBV27, the J call TRBJ2-2; D is perhaps TRBD2 (5 bases). Deletions cut 5 bases from V and 5 bases from J, with 12 bases between. The CDR3 sequence is 14 residues long. Germline CDR1 is MNHEY and CDR2 is SMNVEV (reference sequence). CDR3 coding DNA: TGTGCCAGCAGTACATTCGGAGGAACCGGGGAGCTGTTTTTT. It specifies CASSTFGGTGELFF.

V gene TRBV2 combines with J gene TRBJ2-3; 8 bases agree with TRBD2. The V and J ends lost 3 bases and 3 bases, in that order; junction bases with no gene match: 5. Germline CDR1 is SNHLY and CDR2 is FYNNEI. This CDR3 has 15 residues. The CDR3 is CASSDEVAGTDTQYF. CDR3 coding DNA: TGTGCCAGCAGTGATGAGGTAGCGGGGACAGATACGCAGTATTTT.

V gene TRBV28 combines with J gene TRBJ1-4; D perhaps matches TRBD1 (5 bases). Germline values: CDR1 MDHEN, CDR2 SYDVKM. The CDR3 has 13 residues. V dropped 6 bases and J dropped 8 bases, with 13 bases sitting between them. This CDR3 is CASRETGFEKLFF. The CDR3 nucleotides are TGTGCCAGCAGAGAAACAGGCTTCGAAAAACTGTTTTTT.

This chain uses TRBV5-1 with TRBJ1-1, with 7 positions matching TRBD1. The CDR3 runs to 14 residues. J lost 3 bases, V lost 4 bases, and 6 bases had no gene match. The germline CDR1 and CDR2 sequences are SGHRS and YFSETQ. In nucleotides, the CDR3 is TGCGCCAGCAGCGAGGAGACAGGGCACACTGAAGCTTTCTTT. Protein product: CASSEETGHTEAFF.

In the case of this clone: One end of the junction is discordant with germline, which a read error may explain. This sequence joins TRBV7-7 and TRBJ2-5; D is possibly TRBD1 (6 bases). Germline CDR1 reads SSHAT; CDR2 reads FNYEAQ (reference sequence). The CDR3 is 15 amino acids. This CDR3 is CASSLVSGGAETQYF. For the CDR3, the DNA is TGTGCTAGCAGCTTAGTGAGTGGGGGCGCAGAGACCCAGTACTTC.

The V and J genes are TRBV7-6 and TRBJ2-3; 8 bases match TRBD2. This CDR3 contains 16 residues. CDR1 and CDR2 from the germline V gene are SGHVS and FNYEAQ. J lost 8 bases, V lost 1 base, and 11 bases had no gene match. The CDR3 sequence: CASSLVGLREDSTQYF. DNA of the CDR3: TGTGCCAGCAGCTTAGTGGGCTTGCGGGAGGATAGTACGCAGTATTTT.

This clone was seen more than once but under ten times. The rearrangement uses TRBV5-1 and TRBJ1-1; D not resolved. Per germline, CDR1 SGHRS and CDR2 YFSETQ. The V end lost 0 bases, the J end lost 3 bases, and 6 bases lay between the germline ends. The CDR3 length is 13 residues. The CDR3 DNA sequence: TGCGCCAGCAGCTTGGCGCAGGACACTGAAGCTTTCTTT. This gives the protein CASSLAQDTEAFF.

The chain is built from TRBV19 and TRBJ2-2; the D gene is possibly TRBD2 (6 bases). Trimming left V 7 bases short and J 4 bases short, with 13 bases between. The CDR3 runs to 14 residues. The germline V gene has CDR1 LNHDA and CDR2 SQIVND (reference sequence). CDR3 bases: TGTGCCAGTACGCGGGAAGGATTCACCGGGGAGCTGTTTTTT. This translates into CASTREGFTGELFF.

By share of the sample, this clone is medium-sized. The chain joins TRBV6-1 to TRBJ1-1; D is perhaps TRBD1 (6 bases). CDR1 MNHNS and CDR2 SASEGT come from the germline V gene. The CDR3 has 13 amino acids. V was clipped by 3 bases and J by 1 base, with 6 bases between them. The DNA for the CDR3 is TGTGCCAGCAGTGACAGGGGGAACACTGAAGCTTTCTTT. Protein: CASSDRGNTEAFF.

The J gene is TRBJ1-4, the V gene TRBV6-7; D gene unclear. TRBV6-7 is labeled an ORF, and its function is uncertain. V was trimmed by 1 base and J by 2 bases, leaving 8 bases between them. The CDR3 has 15 residues. The CDR3 spells CASSYCGPTNEKLFF. CDR3 sequence (DNA): TGTGCCAGCAGTTACTGCGGGCCCACTAATGAAAAACTGTTTTTT.

The CDR3 sequence is CASSWGVAGAKNEQYF. The CDR3 coding sequence is TGTGCCAGCAGCTGGGGGGTAGCGGGAGCTAAAAACGAGCAGTACTTC. V gene TRBV7-8 combines with J gene TRBJ2-7, with 9 nucleotides matching TRBD2. Germline V gene sequence: CDR1 SGHVS, CDR2 FQNEAQ. The trim removed 4 bases at V and 5 bases at J, leaving 12 bases unmatched. The CDR3 consists of 16 residues.

This chain links TRBV6-1 with TRBJ2-7, with D perhaps matching TRBD2 (5 bases). Trimming took off 2 bases at V and 6 bases at J, with 14 bases between the two ends. Germline V gives CDR1 MNHNS, CDR2 SASEGT. This CDR3 comprises 14 residues. The CDR3 coding sequence is TGTGCCAGCAGTGAATTCGTTCCTCGGGGCGAGCAGTACTTC. This encodes CASSEFVPRGEQYF.

V and J are TRBV5-1 and TRBJ1-1; a weak D match, TRBD1 (6 bases). The CDR3 runs to 13 residues. With 2 bases removed from V and 5 bases from J, the gap between germline ends came to 10 bases. The germline CDR1 and CDR2 sequences are SGHRS and YFSETQ. DNA of the CDR3: TGCGCCAGCAGCTTCCCACAGGGAACTGAAGCTTTCTTT. It yields the protein CASSFPQGTEAFF.

The chain joins TRBV5-4 to TRBJ2-3, with TRBD2 matching 9 bases. Losses at the gene ends were 4 bases for V and 2 bases for J; bases not matched to a gene: 8. There are 16 residues in the CDR3. Looked up from germline, CDR1 is SGHNT and CDR2 is YYREEE (reference sequence). The CDR3 nucleotides are TGTGCCAGCAGCCCTAAAGCGGGAGGCCCCACAGATACGCAGTATTTT. This sequence encodes CASSPKAGGPTDTQYF.

The V and J genes are TRBV18 and TRBJ1-1, with a weak D call TRBD1 (5 bases). There are 18 residues in the CDR3. Looked up from germline, CDR1 is KGHSH and CDR2 is LQKENI. V was clipped by 1 base and J by 0 bases, with 18 bases between them. The CDR3 coding sequence is TGTGCCAGCTCACCACGGTGGACAACCGTCTTCCTGAACACTGAAGCTTTCTTT. It is translated as CASSPRWTTVFLNTEAFF. The whole variable domain, remainder taken from reference TRBV18 and TRBJ1-1, is NAGVMQNPRHLVRRRGQEARLRCSPMKGHSHVYWYRQLPEEGLKFMVYLQKENIIDESGMPKERFSAEFPKEGPSILRIQQVVRGDSAAYFCASSPRWTTVFLNTEAFFGQGTRLTVV.

This clone was seen once. The V call is TRBV14, the J call TRBJ1-2, with TRBD1 matching over 7 bases. Trimming took 0 bases from V and 8 from J; bases not matched to a gene: 12. CDR3 length equals 16 residues. CDR1 and CDR2 (germline): SGHDN, FVKESK. CDR3 bases: TGTGCCAGCAGCCAAGATCCCAGGGGGGCTGAGAGGGGCTACACCTTC. Its protein is CASSQDPRGAERGYTF.

This clone was observed a single time. This chain connects TRBV11-3 to TRBJ2-4, with a tentative D call TRBD2 (6 bases). Trimming stripped 0 bases from V and 3 bases from J, with 12 bases between. The germline V gene encodes CDR1 SGHNT and CDR2 YENEEA. This CDR3 is 16 amino acids long. CDR3 coding DNA: TGTGCCAGCAGCTTAGAAGGTTTGGGGGGCAAAAACATTCAGTACTTC. This sequence encodes CASSLEGLGGKNIQYF.

J is TRBJ2-5 and V is TRBV11-1; D unclear. CDR1 and CDR2 from the germline V gene are SGHAT and FQDESV (reference sequence). The CDR3 has 13 amino acids. Trimming took off 1 base at V and 4 bases at J, with 7 bases between the two ends. CDR3: CASSLGARETQYF. Here the CDR3 DNA reads TGTGCCAGCAGCTTAGGGGCGAGAGAGACCCAGTACTTC. The variable domain in full, with the rest retrieved from reference TRBV11-1 and TRBJ2-5, is EAEVAQSPRYKITEKSQAVAFWCDPISGHATLYWYRQILGQGPELLVQFQDESVVDDSQLPKDRFSAERLKGVDSTLKIQPAELGDSAMYLCASSLGARETQYFGPGTRLLVL.

The rearrangement joins TRBV6-5 to TRBJ2-7; TRBD2 might be the D (5 bases). This CDR3 is 12 amino acids long. The germline CDR1 and CDR2 sequences are MNHEY and SVGAGI. V dropped 2 bases and J dropped 3 bases, with 5 bases sitting between them. The CDR3 loop reads CASSYRDYEQYF. For the CDR3, the DNA is TGTGCCAGCAGTTACCGGGACTACGAGCAGTACTTC.

This chain uses TRBV7-6 with TRBJ1-3; D perhaps matches TRBD1 (6 bases). The germline V and J ends were trimmed by 5 bases and 0 bases, with 17 bases remaining between them. The germline CDR1 and CDR2 sequences are SGHVS and FNYEAQ. The CDR3 contains 17 residues. In nucleotides, the CDR3 is TGTGCCAGCAGCCCACAACCAGCACAGGGCTCTGGAAACACCATATATTTT. It specifies CASSPQPAQGSGNTIYF.

The CDR3: CASSRGANTEAFF. The CDR3 DNA is TGTGCCAGCAGTCGGGGGGCGAACACTGAAGCTTTCTTT. This chain joins TRBV6-1 and TRBJ1-1, with D possibly being TRBD1 (6 bases). The CDR3 has 13 residues. The V and J ends lost 5 bases and 1 base respectively, with 8 bases between them. CDR1 MNHNS and CDR2 SASEGT come from the germline V gene.